The T cell receptor beta chain under discussion was sequenced for a study of T-cell reconstitution after alpha-beta-depleted transplantation in children. Trimming took off 0 bases at V and 10 bases at J, with 10 bases between the two ends. Germline CDR1 GTSNPN, CDR2 SVGIG (reference sequence). The CDR3 runs 12 residues. Of note for this clonotype: What it recognizes is unknown.

Notes on the study in general: Fresh T-cell production supplied most of the T-cell counts and diversity seen one year after transplant.

The TCRbeta library incorporated unique molecular identifiers. TCRdb processed the PCR reads anew with MiXCR; each CDR3 protein has one entry. The sample carries fewer than 700,000 distinct CDR3 sequences, 10% to 15% recorded once. The rearrangement uses TRBV30 and TRBJ2-1, with D possibly matching TRBD2 (6 bases). The TCR originated in a male patient younger than 18 who had a stem cell transplant for acute myeloid leukemia, so the T cells may come from the graft donor. The source was PBMCs, mostly from graft donor cells, collected 360 days after TCRalphabeta/CD19-depleted stem cell transplant. CDR3 sequence: CAWSVGRHEQFF. Written as DNA, the CDR3 is TGTGCCTGGAGTGTAGGGAGGCACGAGCAGTTCTTC.